This T cell receptor (beta chain) was recovered during a study of blood T cell repertoires in COVID-19. V lost 3 bases, J lost 8 bases, and 16 bases lay in between. Germline V lookup: CDR1 MNHNS, CDR2 SASEGT. The CDR3 is 14 amino acids. Sequenced by immunoSEQ multiplex PCR; TCRdb stores in-frame clones only, minus some. The repertoire holds roughly 340,000 clones, with about 90% as singletons. Sequencing input: peripheral blood. The chain is built from TRBV6-1 and TRBJ1-2, with D possibly matching TRBD1 (5 bases). This receptor was obtained from a woman in her 30s with COVID-19, enrolled during active disease. CDR3 loop: CASSDPAGLRGYTF. The CDR3 bases are TGTGCCAGCAGTGACCCTGCAGGGTTACGGGGCTACACCTTC.